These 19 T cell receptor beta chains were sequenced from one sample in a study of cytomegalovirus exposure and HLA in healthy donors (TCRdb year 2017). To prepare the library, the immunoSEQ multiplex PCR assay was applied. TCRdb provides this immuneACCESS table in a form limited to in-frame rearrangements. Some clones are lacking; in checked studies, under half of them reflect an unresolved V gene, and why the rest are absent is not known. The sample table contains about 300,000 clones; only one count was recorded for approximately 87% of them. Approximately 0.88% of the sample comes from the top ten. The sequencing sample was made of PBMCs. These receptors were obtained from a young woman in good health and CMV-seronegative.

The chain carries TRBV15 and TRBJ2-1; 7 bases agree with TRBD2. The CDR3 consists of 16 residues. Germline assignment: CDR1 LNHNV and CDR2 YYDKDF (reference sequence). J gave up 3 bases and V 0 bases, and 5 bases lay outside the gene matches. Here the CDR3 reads CATSRDPGGNYNEQFF. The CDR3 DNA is TGTGCCACCAGCAGAGACCCGGGGGGAAACTACAATGAGCAGTTCTTC.

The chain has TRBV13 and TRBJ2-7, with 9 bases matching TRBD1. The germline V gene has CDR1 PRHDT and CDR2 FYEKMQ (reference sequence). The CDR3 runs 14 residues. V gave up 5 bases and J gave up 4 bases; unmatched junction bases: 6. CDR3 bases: TGTGCCAGCAGCCCTGGACAGGGGAGATACGAGCAGTACTTC. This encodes CASSPGQGRYEQYF.

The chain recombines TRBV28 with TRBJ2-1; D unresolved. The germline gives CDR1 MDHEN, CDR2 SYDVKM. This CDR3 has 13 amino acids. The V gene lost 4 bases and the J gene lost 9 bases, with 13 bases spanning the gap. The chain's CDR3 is CASSSQRVREQFF. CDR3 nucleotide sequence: TGTGCCAGCAGTTCCCAAAGAGTGCGTGAGCAGTTCTTC. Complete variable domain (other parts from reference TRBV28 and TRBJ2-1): DVKVTQSSRYLVKRTGEKVFLECVQDMDHENMFWYRQDPGLGLRLIYFSYDVKMKEKGDIPEGYSVSREKKERFSLILESASTNQTSMYLCASSSQRVREQFFGPGTRLTVL.

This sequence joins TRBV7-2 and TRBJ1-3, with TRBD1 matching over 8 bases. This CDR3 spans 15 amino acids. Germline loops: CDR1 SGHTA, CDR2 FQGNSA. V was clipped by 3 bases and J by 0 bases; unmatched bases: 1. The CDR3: CASSFDRGSGNTIYF. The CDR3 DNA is TGTGCCAGCAGCTTCGACAGGGGCTCTGGAAACACCATATATTTT.

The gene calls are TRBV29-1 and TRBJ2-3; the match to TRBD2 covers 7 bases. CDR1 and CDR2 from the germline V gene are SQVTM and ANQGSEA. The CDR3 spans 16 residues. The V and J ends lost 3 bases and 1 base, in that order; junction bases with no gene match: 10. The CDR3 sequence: CSVEGIAGGGTDTQYF. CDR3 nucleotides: TGCAGCGTTGAGGGGATAGCGGGCGGGGGCACAGATACGCAGTATTTT.

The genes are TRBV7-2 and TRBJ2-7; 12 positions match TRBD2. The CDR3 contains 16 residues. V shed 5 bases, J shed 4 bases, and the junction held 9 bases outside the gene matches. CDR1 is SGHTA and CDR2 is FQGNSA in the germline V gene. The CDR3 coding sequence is TGTGCCAGCAGCCGTCGACTAGCGGGAGTTCTATACGAGCAGTACTTC. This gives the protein CASSRRLAGVLYEQYF.

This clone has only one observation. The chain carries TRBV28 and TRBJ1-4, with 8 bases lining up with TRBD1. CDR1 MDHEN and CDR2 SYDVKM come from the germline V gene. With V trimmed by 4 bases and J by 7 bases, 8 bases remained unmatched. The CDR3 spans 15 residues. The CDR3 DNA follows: TGTGCCAGCAGTTCCGAGACAGGGGCACGTGAAAAACTGTTTTTT. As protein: CASSSETGAREKLFF.

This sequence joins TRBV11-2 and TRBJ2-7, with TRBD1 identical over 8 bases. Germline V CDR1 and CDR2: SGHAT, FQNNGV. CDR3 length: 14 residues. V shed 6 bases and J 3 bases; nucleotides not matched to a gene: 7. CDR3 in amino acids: CASSRQGPHYEQYF. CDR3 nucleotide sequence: TGTGCCAGCAGTCGACAGGGGCCCCACTACGAGCAGTACTTC.

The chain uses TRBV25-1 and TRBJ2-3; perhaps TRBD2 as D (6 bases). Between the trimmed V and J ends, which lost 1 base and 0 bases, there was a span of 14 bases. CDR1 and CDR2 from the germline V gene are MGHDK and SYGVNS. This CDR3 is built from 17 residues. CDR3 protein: CASSESLGTLSTDTQYF. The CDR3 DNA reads TGTGCCAGCAGTGAATCCCTCGGGACTCTAAGCACAGATACGCAGTATTTT.

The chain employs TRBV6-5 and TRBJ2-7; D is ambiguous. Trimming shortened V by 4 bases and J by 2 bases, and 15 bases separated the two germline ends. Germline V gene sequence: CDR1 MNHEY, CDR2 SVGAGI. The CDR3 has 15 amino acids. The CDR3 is CASSSRLVPTYEQYF. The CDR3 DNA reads TGTGCCAGCAGTTCCCGTCTAGTCCCAACCTACGAGCAGTACTTC.

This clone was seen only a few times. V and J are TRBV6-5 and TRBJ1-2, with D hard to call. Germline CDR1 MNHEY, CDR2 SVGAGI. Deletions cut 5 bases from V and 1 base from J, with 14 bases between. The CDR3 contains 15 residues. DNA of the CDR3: TGTGCCAGCAGTCCCCTCCCGACGGGTAACTATGGCTACACCTTC. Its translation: CASSPLPTGNYGYTF.

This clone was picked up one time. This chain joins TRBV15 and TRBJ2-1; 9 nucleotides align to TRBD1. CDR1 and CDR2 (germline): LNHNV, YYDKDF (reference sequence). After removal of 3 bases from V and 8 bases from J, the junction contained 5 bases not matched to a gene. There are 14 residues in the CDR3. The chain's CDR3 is CATSSGTGLDEQFF. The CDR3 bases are TGTGCCACCAGCAGCGGGACAGGGCTTGATGAGCAGTTCTTC.

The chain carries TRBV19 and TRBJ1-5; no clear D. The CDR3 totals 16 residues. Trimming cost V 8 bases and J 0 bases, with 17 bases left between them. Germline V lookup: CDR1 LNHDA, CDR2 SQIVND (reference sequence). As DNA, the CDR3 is TGTGCCAGTTCTAGCCCCGCATCCCTTAGCAATCAGCCCCAGCATTTT. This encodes CASSSPASLSNQPQHF.

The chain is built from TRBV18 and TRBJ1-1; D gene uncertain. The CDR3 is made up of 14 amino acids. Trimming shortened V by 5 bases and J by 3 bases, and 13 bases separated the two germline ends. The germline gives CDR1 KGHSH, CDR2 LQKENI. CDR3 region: CASSRRELDTEAFF. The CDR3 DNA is TGTGCCAGCTCAAGGCGGGAGTTGGACACTGAAGCTTTCTTT. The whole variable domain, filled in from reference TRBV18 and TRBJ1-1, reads NAGVMQNPRHLVRRRGQEARLRCSPMKGHSHVYWYRQLPEEGLKFMVYLQKENIIDESGMPKERFSAEFPKEGPSILRIQQVVRGDSAAYFCASSRRELDTEAFFGQGTRLTVV.

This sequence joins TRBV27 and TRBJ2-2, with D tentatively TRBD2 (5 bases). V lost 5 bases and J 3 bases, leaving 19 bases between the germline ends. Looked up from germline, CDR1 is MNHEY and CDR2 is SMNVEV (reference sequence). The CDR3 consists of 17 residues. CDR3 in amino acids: CASSPRWVREHTGELFF. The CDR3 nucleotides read TGTGCCAGCAGTCCCCGATGGGTGAGGGAGCACACCGGGGAGCTGTTTTTT.

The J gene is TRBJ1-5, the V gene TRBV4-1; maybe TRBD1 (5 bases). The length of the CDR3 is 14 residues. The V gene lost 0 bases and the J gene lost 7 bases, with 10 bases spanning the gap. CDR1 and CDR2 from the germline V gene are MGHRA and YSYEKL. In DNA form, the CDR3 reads TGCGCCAGCAGCCAAGAACGGGGGGTGCAGCCCCAGCATTTT. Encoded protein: CASSQERGVQPQHF.

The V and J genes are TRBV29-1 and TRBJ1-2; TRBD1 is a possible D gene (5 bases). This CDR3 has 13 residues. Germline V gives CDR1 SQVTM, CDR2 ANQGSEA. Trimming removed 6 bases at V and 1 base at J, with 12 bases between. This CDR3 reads CSVDDSLNYGYTF. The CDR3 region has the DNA TGCAGCGTCGATGACAGCCTTAACTATGGCTACACCTTC.

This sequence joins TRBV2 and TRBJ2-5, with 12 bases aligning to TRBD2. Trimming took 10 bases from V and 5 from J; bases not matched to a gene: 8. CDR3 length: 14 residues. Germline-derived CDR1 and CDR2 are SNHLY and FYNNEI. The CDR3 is CAKRTSGTKETQYF. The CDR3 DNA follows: TGTGCCAAAAGGACTAGCGGGACCAAGGAGACCCAGTACTTC.

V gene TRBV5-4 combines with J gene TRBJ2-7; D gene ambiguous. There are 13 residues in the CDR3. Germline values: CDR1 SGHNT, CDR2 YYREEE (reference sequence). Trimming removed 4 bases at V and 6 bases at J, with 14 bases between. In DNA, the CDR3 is TGTGCCAGCAGCCTCCAGGCCCGTTCCGAGCAGTACTTC. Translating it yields CASSLQARSEQYF.